A selection of T cell receptor beta chains follows, all from one sample in a study of cytomegalovirus exposure and HLA in healthy donors. Sequencing used immunoSEQ multiplex PCR; TCRdb keeps in-frame clones, though not all of them. Among approximately 240,000 clones listed, 70% to 85% were seen once. The specimen sequenced was PBMCs. The receptor source for this set is a woman aged 55 to 70 in good health and CMV-seropositive. CDR3s include the opening cysteine and the closing phenylalanine or tryptophan. D genes are given only for firm matches. The listing skips clone size in some rows; elsewhere it reads once, few, many or a size class.

.	TRBV18	TRBJ2-7	.	TGTGCCAGCTCACCGTCAGCGTCTAACGACGAGCAGTACTTC	CASSPSASNDEQYF
.	TRBV28	TRBJ1-2	TRBD1	TGTGCCAGCAGTTTAAGAGGGGGCCGAAACTATGGCTACACCTTC	CASSLRGGRNYGYTF
.	TRBV29-1	TRBJ1-1	.	TGCAGCGCCCAGGCGACGAGCACTGAAGCTTTCTTT	CSAQATSTEAFF
few	TRBV18	TRBJ2-7	.	TGTGCCAGCTCACCGGCCACAGCCTACGAGCAGTACTTC	CASSPATAYEQYF
.	TRBV23-1	TRBJ2-2	.	TGCGCCAGCAGTCACCCCCAGGCGGGACACACCGGGGAGCTGTTTTTT	CASSHPQAGHTGELFF
.	TRBV18	TRBJ2-1	TRBD2	TGTGCCAGCTCACCACGGCGGGGGATGAATGAGCAGTTCTTC	CASSPRRGMNEQFF
.	TRBV5-8	TRBJ2-1	TRBD2	TGTGCCAGCAGTTTAGCGGGTGACAATGAGCAGTTCTTC	CASSLAGDNEQFF
.	TRBV18	TRBJ1-1	.	TGTGCCAGCTCAGGTATGGACAGCGTGAACACTGAAGCTTTCTTT	CASSGMDSVNTEAFF
.	TRBV29-1	TRBJ2-3	.	TGCAGCGCTCTGGACAGAGATACGCAGTATTTT	CSALDRDTQYF
.	TRBV18	TRBJ2-4	TRBD1	TGTGCCAGCTCGCAAGGGACAGGGGGCGCCAAAAACATTCAGTACTTC	CASSQGTGGAKNIQYF
.	TRBV18	TRBJ2-7	TRBD1	TGTGCCAGCTCACCAGGGACAGCTAAATACGAGCAGTACTTC	CASSPGTAKYEQYF
.	TRBV6-5	TRBJ2-7	.	TGTGCCAGCAGCCGCAGACAGGTCCCAGGAAACGAGCAGTACTTC	CASSRRQVPGNEQYF
.	TRBV5-4	TRBJ2-1	TRBD2	TGTGCCAGCAGCTGGTCGACTAGCGGATACAATGAGCAGTTCTTC	CASSWSTSGYNEQFF
once	TRBV10-2	TRBJ2-1	TRBD2	TGCGCCAGCAGTGACGGGACTAGCGGGGGCGCGGGGTACAATGAGCAGTTCTTC	CASSDGTSGGAGYNEQFF
.	TRBV6-5	TRBJ1-3	TRBD1	TGTGCCAGCAGTTACTCCTGGACAGGGGACGGAAACACCATATATTTT	CASSYSWTGDGNTIYF
.	TRBV29-1	TRBJ1-3	.	TGCAGCGTCTCTTCAGGGTCGAACAGGGGAAACACCATATATTTT	CSVSSGSNRGNTIYF
.	TRBV6-1	TRBJ2-6	.	TGTGCCAGCAGTGTATCGGACTCGAGGGGGGCCAACGTCCTGACTTTC	CASSVSDSRGANVLTF
.	TRBV7-9	TRBJ1-1	TRBD1	TGTGCCAGCAGCTTAGTGGGACAGGGGAACACTGAAGCTTTCTTT	CASSLVGQGNTEAFF
.	TRBV5-5	TRBJ1-4	TRBD1	TGTGCCAGCAGCTTGGGGACAGGAGGGGAAAAACTGTTTTTT	CASSLGTGGEKLFF
.	TRBV5-8	TRBJ1-4	.	TGTGCCAGCAGCTTGGGGAGTTTCGCTGAAAAACTGTTTTTT	CASSLGSFAEKLFF
.	TRBV25-1	TRBJ2-1	.	TGTGCCAGCAGTGCAGGACTCCCTGAGCAGTTCTTC	CASSAGLPEQFF
.	TRBV6-4	TRBJ1-1	.	TGTGCCAGCAGTGACCCGACAGGAGAAGCTTTCTTT	CASSDPTGEAFF
.	TRBV28	TRBJ1-2	TRBD1	TGTGCCAGCAACCCAGGGGGCTATGGCTACACCTTC	CASNPGGYGYTF
few	TRBV10-2	TRBJ2-7	TRBD1	TGCGCCAGCAGTGCATTACAGGGGTCCTACGAGCAGTACTTC	CASSALQGSYEQYF
.	TRBV7-9	TRBJ2-5	.	TGTGCCAGCAAACTAGTTGGAGCGAAAGAGACCCAGTACTTC	CASKLVGAKETQYF
.	TRBV30	TRBJ1-3	.	TGTGCCTGGAGTTATGTATCTGGAAACACCATATATTTT	CAWSYVSGNTIYF
.	TRBV18	TRBJ1-1	.	TGTGCCAGCTCACCGTTCGGGGTTAGGAACACTGAAGCTTTCTTT	CASSPFGVRNTEAFF
.	TRBV10-3	TRBJ2-5	.	TGTGCCATCAGTGGGGGGGACCGACAAGAGACCCAGTACTTC	CAISGGDRQETQYF
once	TRBV5-1	TRBJ1-2	.	TGCGCCAGCAGCTTTCACCTTACCATCGGGGGTGTGAACTATGGCTACACCTTC	CASSFHLTIGGVNYGYTF
once	TRBV4-1	TRBJ1-2	.	TGCGCCAGCAGCCAAGACTGGGCCCTGACCTATGGCTACACCTTC	CASSQDWALTYGYTF
few	TRBV14	TRBJ2-7	TRBD2	TGTGCCAGCAGCATCCCCGGGAGGTACGAGCAGTACTTC	CASSIPGRYEQYF
.	TRBV7-2	TRBJ2-7	.	TGTGCCAGCAGCCGCGCCTTCACAGGGCTCGAGCAGTACTTC	CASSRAFTGLEQYF
.	TRBV28	TRBJ2-1	TRBD1	TGTGCCACCGGCCGGGACAGGGGCTACAATGAGCAGTTCTTC	CATGRDRGYNEQFF
few	TRBV29-1	TRBJ1-2	.	TGCAGCGTTGGCCAGGCACTCCCTAACTATGGCTACACCTTC	CSVGQALPNYGYTF
.	TRBV5-1	TRBJ1-2	TRBD1	TGCGCCAGCAGCTTAACAGGGACAGCTAACTATGGCTACACCTTC	CASSLTGTANYGYTF
.	TRBV4-3	TRBJ2-7	.	TGCGCCAGCAGCCAAGATCATAGGGGGTACTACGAGCAGTACTTC	CASSQDHRGYYEQYF
.	TRBV7-2	TRBJ2-3	.	TGTGCCAGCAGCTTAAGTCTGTCGCCAGGAGGATCGGCAGATACGCAGTATTTT	CASSLSLSPGGSADTQYF
once	TRBV7-9	TRBJ2-3	.	TGTTCCAGCAGCTTCGGGGAAGATACGCAGTATTTT	CSSSFGEDTQYF
.	TRBV19	TRBJ1-2	TRBD1	TGTGCCAGTAGTATGTCCGGACGACATGCGACAAAAGGGGGCGGCTACACCTTC	CASSMSGRHATKGGGYTF
.	TRBV19	TRBJ1-4	TRBD1	TGTGCCAGTAGTCCCCGGGACAGTTCAACTAATGAAAAACTGTTTTTT	CASSPRDSSTNEKLFF
.	TRBV10-3	TRBJ1-2	TRBD1	TGTGCCATCAGGTCAGGGACAGGGGAAAATGGCTACACCTTC	CAIRSGTGENGYTF
few	TRBV6-6	TRBJ1-1	.	TGTGCCAGCAGTTACTCGGCCCTCGGGGCTGAAGCTTTCTTT	CASSYSALGAEAFF
.	TRBV19	TRBJ2-6	.	TGTGCCAGTAGTGCCGTGGACATCTCTGGGGCCAACGTCCTGACTTTC	CASSAVDISGANVLTF
.	TRBV7-9	TRBJ1-3	.	TGTGCCAGCAGCCCAGGGCTCTCTGGAAACACCATATATTTT	CASSPGLSGNTIYF
.	TRBV19	TRBJ1-1	.	TGTGCCAGTAGTATGGGCCAGAACACTGAAGCTTTCTTT	CASSMGQNTEAFF
.	TRBV5-4	TRBJ2-5	.	TGTGCCAGCAGCTTTACTAGCAGCCAAGAGACCCAGTACTTC	CASSFTSSQETQYF
.	TRBV29-1	TRBJ2-1	TRBD1	TGCAGCGCCAGACGGGACAGGGCCTACAATGAGCAGTTCTTC	CSARRDRAYNEQFF
.	TRBV4-3	TRBJ2-1	TRBD2	TGCGCCAGCAGCCGTGGACTAGCGGGGATTTACAATGAGCAGTTCTTC	CASSRGLAGIYNEQFF
.	TRBV4-3	TRBJ2-1	.	TGCGCCAGCAGCCAAGATCACGTGAGGGAGAATGAGCAGTTCTTC	CASSQDHVRENEQFF
.	TRBV5-1	TRBJ2-7	TRBD1	TGCGCCAGCAGCTTTGGACAGGGGATATCCTACGAGCAGTACTTC	CASSFGQGISYEQYF
.	TRBV5-1	TRBJ1-2	.	TGCGCCAGCAGCTTGTCAGGGCCGACTCGAATTTATGGCTACACCTTC	CASSLSGPTRIYGYTF
.	TRBV7-9	TRBJ1-2	.	TGTGCCAGCAGCTTAGGACAGGCGGATGGCTACACCTTC	CASSLGQADGYTF
.	TRBV5-6	TRBJ2-7	TRBD2	TGTGCCAGCAGCTTGGGACTAGCGGGCGGCTACAAGCAGTACTTC	CASSLGLAGGYKQYF
.	TRBV10-1	TRBJ2-4	.	TGCGCCAGCATTGGGACATTCAGCGCCAAAAACATTCAGTACTTC	CASIGTFSAKNIQYF
.	TRBV6-8	TRBJ1-5	.	TGTGCCAGCCATTCTGTACCTGGCAGGGCAGGTCAGCCCCAGCATTTT	CASHSVPGRAGQPQHF
.	TRBV9	TRBJ2-2	.	TGTGCCAGCAGCTTCTATCCGAACACCGGGGAGCTGTTTTTT	CASSFYPNTGELFF
once	TRBV7-2	TRBJ2-7	TRBD2	TGTGCCAGCAGCACCAGGACTAGCGCGTCCTACGAGCAGTACTTC	CASSTRTSASYEQYF
.	TRBV29-1	TRBJ1-4	.	TGCAGCGTTGAAGTAAGGGGAGGAGAAAAACTGTTTTTT	CSVEVRGGEKLFF
.	TRBV11-3	TRBJ2-1	.	TGTGCCAGCAGCTTAGCGGGAGTGTACAATGAGCAGTTCTTC	CASSLAGVYNEQFF